Sequencing of this T cell receptor (beta chain) was carried out in a study of blood T cell repertoires in COVID-19. V lost 8 bases and J lost 5; bases outside the gene matches: 8. This CDR3 has 13 amino acids. The germline V gene has CDR1 MNHEY and CDR2 SMNVEV (reference sequence). Measured with immunoSEQ multiplex PCR; TCRdb has only the in-frame clones, and not every one. The sample includes under 150,000 clones, about 80% of them seen just once. V and J are TRBV27 and TRBJ2-7; 8 bases match TRBD2. The specimen sequenced was peripheral blood. The sequence came from a man aged 35-49 years with active or convalescent COVID-19. The CDR3 sequence is CASRSGGVNEQYF. The CDR3 bases are TGTGCCAGCCGAAGCGGGGGCGTCAACGAGCAGTACTTC.